Listed below are T cell receptor beta chains from one sample, sequenced in a study of T cell responses to AZD1222 COVID-19 vaccine. Clones were sequenced by immunoSEQ multiplex PCR, and TCRdb holds only the in-frame ones, with some missing. The data contain approximately 190,000 clones, roughly 92% of them singletons. Specimen: peripheral blood, collected on day 0 of AZD1222 vaccination. Source of these receptors: an adult in good health. Both conserved end residues are part of each CDR3.

v_gene	j_gene	CDR3aa
TRBV3-1/TRBV3-2	TRBJ1-6	CASSSGQAYNSPLHF
TRBV19	TRBJ1-1	CASSPGQGSTEAFF
TRBV2	TRBJ1-1	CASNGGVRTEAFF
TRBV3-1/TRBV3-2	TRBJ1-1	CASSLGGGGTEAFF
TRBV30	TRBJ2-6	CAWSDSGANVLTF
TRBV27	TRBJ1-3	CASSQTPETPSGNTIYF
TRBV5-6	TRBJ1-5	CASSLLGQLNQPQHF
TRBV7-3	TRBJ1-2	CASSPGSGYAGYTF
TRBV7-9	TRBJ1-1	CALQNTEAFF
TRBV2	TRBJ2-2	CASRATLNTGELFF
TRBV5-4	TRBJ1-6	CASSTQGMGSYNSPLHF
TRBV28	TRBJ1-4	CASSSLQTRVGEKLFF
TRBV3-1/TRBV3-2	TRBJ2-6	CASSRHPSGANVLTF
TRBV7-2	TRBJ1-5	CASSSPDRGLENQPQHF
TRBV7-2	TRBJ1-1	CASSVPPGQMNTEAFF
TRBV2	TRBJ2-1	CASNTGTGGFYNEQFF
TRBV11-3	TRBJ2-7	CASSLVQYF
TRBV6-2/TRBV6-3	TRBJ2-5	CASSWYRAPQETQYF
TRBV30	TRBJ1-6	CAWGGQGFGSPLHF
TRBV7-9	TRBJ2-7	CASSASLGYEQYF
TRBV28	TRBJ1-1	CASSLTASPEAFF
TRBV12-3/TRBV12-4	TRBJ1-2	CASSYIVGGYTF
TRBV27	TRBJ2-7	CASSRGALYEQYF
TRBV7-2	TRBJ1-5	CASTPSGNPNQPQHF
TRBV10-3	TRBJ2-1	CAISEFAQGNGNEQFF
TRBV29-1	TRBJ1-2	CSAAEGVYGYTF
TRBV29-1	TRBJ2-2	CSVEGQENTGELFF
TRBV28	TRBJ2-1	CASTQKVNEQFF
TRBV6-2/TRBV6-3	TRBJ1-1	CASSAPDRLLDTEAFF
TRBV4-2	TRBJ1-6	CASSQSSDSPLHF
TRBV2	TRBJ1-5	CASSNQGKGQPQHF
TRBV18	TRBJ2-2	CASSPPGQSINTGELFF
TRBV7-9	TRBJ1-4	CASSLTEGETNEKLFF
TRBV3-1/TRBV3-2	TRBJ1-6	CASSQEYRSSYNSPLHF
TRBV9	TRBJ1-1	CASSVVGGRGTEAFF
TRBV6-1	TRBJ1-2	CASRPGQGAAYGYTF
TRBV6-5	TRBJ1-4	CASSYATGREKLFF
TRBV19	TRBJ1-6	CASSPYGQGLEEALHF
TRBV2	TRBJ1-6	CASSDSRGNSPLHF
TRBV4-2	TRBJ1-2	CASSQDVGGPGGYTF
TRBV28	TRBJ1-5	CASSQGVNQPQHF
TRBV9	TRBJ2-3	CASSVGGASPDTQYF
TRBV10-3	TRBJ1-6	CAISDLKGTYNSPLHF
TRBV12-3/TRBV12-4	TRBJ2-1	CASRGDGGRQFF
TRBV7-9	TRBJ2-2	CASSLGLNTGELFF
TRBV19	TRBJ1-1	CATSGLMNTEAFF
TRBV19	TRBJ1-1	CASSIERASIAFF
TRBV4-3	TRBJ1-2	CASSQDRAGRRGYTF
TRBV3-1/TRBV3-2	TRBJ1-1	CASSPGDTEAFF
TRBV6-6	TRBJ1-1	CATQRPGDTEAFF
TRBV5-1	TRBJ1-1	CASSTLGGENTEAFF
TRBV18	TRBJ2-7	CASSPGDRTRNEQYF
TRBV9	TRBJ2-1	CASSPQNYNEQFF
TRBV28	TRBJ2-1	CASSLWAGGDREQFF
TRBV6-2/TRBV6-3	TRBJ1-1	CASSYAVMNTEAFF
TRBV6-5	TRBJ1-4	CASRPGQAGEKLFF
TRBV19	TRBJ1-5	CASRPSGGRSQPQHF
TRBV7-8	TRBJ2-7	CASSLDFDRRYEQYF